This T cell receptor beta chain was profiled in a study of blood T cell repertoires in COVID-19. A few counts support this clone. Assay used: immunoSEQ multiplex PCR; TCRdb lists only in-frame clones, some missing. The sample holds about 140,000 clones, 80% to 90% seen once. V was trimmed by 4 bases and J by 4 bases, leaving 11 bases between them. The CDR3 is 12 residues long. From germline, CDR1 is SQVTM and CDR2 ANQGSEA. The receptor was isolated from a woman aged 50 to 65 with acute COVID-19. Sequenced input: PBMCs or T cells enriched from blood (not recorded which). The chain recombines TRBV29-1 with TRBJ2-7; TRBD2 might be the D (6 bases). Here the CDR3 DNA reads TGCAGCGTTGTGGTAGCGGCTTACGAGCAGTACTTC. It specifies CSVVVAAYEQYF.